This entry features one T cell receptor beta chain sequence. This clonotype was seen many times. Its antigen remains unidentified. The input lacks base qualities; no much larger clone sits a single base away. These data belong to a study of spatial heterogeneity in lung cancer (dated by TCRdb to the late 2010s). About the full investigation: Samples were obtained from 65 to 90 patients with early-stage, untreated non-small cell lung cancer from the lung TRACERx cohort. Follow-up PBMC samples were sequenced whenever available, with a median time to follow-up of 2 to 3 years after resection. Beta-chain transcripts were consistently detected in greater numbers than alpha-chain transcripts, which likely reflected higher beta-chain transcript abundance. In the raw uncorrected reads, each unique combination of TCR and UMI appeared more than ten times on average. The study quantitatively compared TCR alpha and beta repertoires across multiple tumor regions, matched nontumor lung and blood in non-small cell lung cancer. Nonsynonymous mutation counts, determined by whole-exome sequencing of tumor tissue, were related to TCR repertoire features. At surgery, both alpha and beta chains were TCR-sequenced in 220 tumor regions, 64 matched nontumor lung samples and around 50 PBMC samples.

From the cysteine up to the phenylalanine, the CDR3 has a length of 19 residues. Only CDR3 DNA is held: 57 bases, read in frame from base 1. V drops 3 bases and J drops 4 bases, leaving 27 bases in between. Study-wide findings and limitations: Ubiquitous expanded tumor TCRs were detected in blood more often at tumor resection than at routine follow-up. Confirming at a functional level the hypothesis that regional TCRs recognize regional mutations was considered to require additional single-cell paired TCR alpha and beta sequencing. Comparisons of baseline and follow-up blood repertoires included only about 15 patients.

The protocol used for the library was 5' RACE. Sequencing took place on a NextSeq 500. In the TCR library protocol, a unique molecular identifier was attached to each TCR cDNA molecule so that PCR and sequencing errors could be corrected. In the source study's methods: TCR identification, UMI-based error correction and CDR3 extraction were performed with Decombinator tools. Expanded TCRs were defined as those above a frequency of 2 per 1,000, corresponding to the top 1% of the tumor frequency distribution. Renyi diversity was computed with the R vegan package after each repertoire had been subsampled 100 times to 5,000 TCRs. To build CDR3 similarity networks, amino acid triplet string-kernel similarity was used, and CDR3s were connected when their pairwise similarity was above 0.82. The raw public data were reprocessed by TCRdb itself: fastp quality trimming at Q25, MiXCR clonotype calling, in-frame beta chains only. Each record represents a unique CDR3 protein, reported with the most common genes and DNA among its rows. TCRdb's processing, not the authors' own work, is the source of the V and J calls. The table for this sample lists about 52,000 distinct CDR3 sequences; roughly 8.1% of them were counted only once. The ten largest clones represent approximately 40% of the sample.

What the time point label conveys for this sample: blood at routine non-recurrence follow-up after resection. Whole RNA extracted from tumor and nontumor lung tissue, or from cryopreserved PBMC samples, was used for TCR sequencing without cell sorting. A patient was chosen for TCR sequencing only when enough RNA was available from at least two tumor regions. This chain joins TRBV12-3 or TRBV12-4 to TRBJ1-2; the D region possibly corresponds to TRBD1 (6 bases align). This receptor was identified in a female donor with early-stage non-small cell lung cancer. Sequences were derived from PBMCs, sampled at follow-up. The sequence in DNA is TGTGCCAGCAGTTTTAAAAGTATCGGTCCGGGGGCGCGAGTCTATGGCTACACCTTC. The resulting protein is CASSFKSIGPGARVYGYTF.